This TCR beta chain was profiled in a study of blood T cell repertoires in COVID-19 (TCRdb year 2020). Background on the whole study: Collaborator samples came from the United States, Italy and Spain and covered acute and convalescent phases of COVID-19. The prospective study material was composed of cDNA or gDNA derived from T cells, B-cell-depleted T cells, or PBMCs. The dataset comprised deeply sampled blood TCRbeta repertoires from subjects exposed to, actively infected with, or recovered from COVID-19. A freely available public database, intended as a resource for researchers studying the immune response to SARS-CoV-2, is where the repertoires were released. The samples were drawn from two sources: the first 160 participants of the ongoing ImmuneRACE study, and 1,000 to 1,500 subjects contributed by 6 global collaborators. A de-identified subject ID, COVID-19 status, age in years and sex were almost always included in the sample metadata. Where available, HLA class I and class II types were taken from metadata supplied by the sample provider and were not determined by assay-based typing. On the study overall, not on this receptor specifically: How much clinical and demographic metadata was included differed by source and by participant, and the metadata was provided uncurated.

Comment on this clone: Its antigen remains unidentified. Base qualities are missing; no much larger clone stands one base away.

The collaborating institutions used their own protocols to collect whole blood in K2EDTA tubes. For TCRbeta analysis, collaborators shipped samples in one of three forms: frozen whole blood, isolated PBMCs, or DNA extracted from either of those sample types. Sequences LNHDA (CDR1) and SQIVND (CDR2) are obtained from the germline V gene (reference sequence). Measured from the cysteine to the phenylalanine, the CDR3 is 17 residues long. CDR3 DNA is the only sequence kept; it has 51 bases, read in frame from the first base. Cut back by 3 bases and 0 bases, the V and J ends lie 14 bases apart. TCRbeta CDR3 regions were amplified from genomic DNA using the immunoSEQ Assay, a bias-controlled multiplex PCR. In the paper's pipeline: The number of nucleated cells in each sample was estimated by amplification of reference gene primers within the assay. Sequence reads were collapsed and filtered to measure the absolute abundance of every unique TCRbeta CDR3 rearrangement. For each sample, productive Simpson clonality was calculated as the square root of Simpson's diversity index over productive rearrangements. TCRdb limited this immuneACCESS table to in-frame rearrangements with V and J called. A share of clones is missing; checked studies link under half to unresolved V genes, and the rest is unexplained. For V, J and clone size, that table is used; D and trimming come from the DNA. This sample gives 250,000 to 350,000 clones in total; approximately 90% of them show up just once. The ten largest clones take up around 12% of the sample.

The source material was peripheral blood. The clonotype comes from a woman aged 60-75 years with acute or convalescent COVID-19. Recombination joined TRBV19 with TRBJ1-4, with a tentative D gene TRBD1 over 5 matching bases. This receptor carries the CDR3 CASSIEGAVATNEKLFF. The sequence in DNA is TGTGCCAGTAGTATTGAAGGGGCCGTTGCAACTAATGAAAAACTGTTTTTT.